This TCR beta chain was obtained from a study of lymphopenia after photon versus proton radiotherapy. Measured with immunoSEQ multiplex PCR; TCRdb has only the in-frame clones, and not every one. The sample has 68,000 or so clones; just over 90% are singletons. CDR1 is SGHDT and CDR2 is YYEEEE in the germline V gene. The CDR3 length is 14 residues. The J segment lost 7 bases and the V segment lost 5 bases, leaving 9 bases of the junction unmatched. The receptor was isolated from a woman aged 70 to 79 with pancreatic cancer. The chain couples TRBV5-6 to TRBJ1-2, with 9 nucleotides matching TRBD1. The sequencing used peripheral blood, collected from a patient treated with photon-based radiotherapy. CDR3 bases: TGTGCCAGCAGTCGGGACAGGGTGAGGGGTGGCTACACCTTC. Translation gives CASSRDRVRGGYTF.